The text below deals with one T cell receptor (beta chain). Its target is not known. The CDR3 consists of 15 residues. In germline, CDR1 is SGHTA, CDR2 FQGNSA. V lost 0 bases, J lost 10 bases, and 15 bases lay in between. RNA transcripts yielded amplified TCR beta CDR3 regions. First-round RT-PCR targeting the TCR CDR3 was performed with the HTBI primer set. Each CDR3 protein is one row after TCRdb ran MiXCR on the multiplex PCR reads. The sample contains approximately 690,000 distinct CDR3 sequences, roughly 15% of which appear only once. The sample originates from a study of T cells in Graves' hyperthyroidism and ophthalmopathy. Notes on the study in general: Ophthalmopathy and stable hyperthyroidism were separated by a 13 V-J model.

An approximately 10 ml volume of fresh peripheral blood provided the PBMCs. What was sequenced was blood. J is TRBJ2-2 and V is TRBV7-2; D is possibly TRBD1 (6 bases). The sequence came from a woman in her forties or fifties with Graves' ophthalmopathy. CDR3 loop: CASSLARAGALELFF. The CDR3 DNA sequence: TGTGCCAGCAGCTTAGCGCGGGCAGGGGCCTTGGAGCTGTTTTTT.